The T cell receptor (beta chain) described here comes from a study of cytomegalovirus exposure and HLA in healthy donors. Study conclusions and caveats: Trimming of TCR beta V- and J-genes showed a link, identified in a later analysis, to a missense DCLRE1C variant.

This CDR3 spans 13 amino acids. The V gene's germline CDR1 is LNHDA and CDR2 SQIVND (reference sequence). J gave up 6 bases and V 7 bases, and 7 bases lay outside the gene matches. The PCR employed 60 Vbeta primers together with 13 Jbeta primers. Profiling relied on immunoSEQ multiplex PCR, and the TCRdb table lists in-frame clones only, not all of them. Of approximately 100,000 clones listed, roughly three quarters are singletons. This clone was counted a few times. The antigen is undetermined. Sequenced sample: PBMCs. V gene TRBV19 combines with J gene TRBJ1-1; 8 positions match TRBD1. The clonotype originates from a man between 35 and 55 years old in good health and CMV-seropositive. The CDR3 is CASKDREAPEAFF. The DNA of the CDR3 is TGTGCCAGTAAGGACAGGGAGGCCCCTGAAGCTTTCTTT. Based on the CDR3 plus reference TRBV19 and TRBJ1-1, the full variable domain is DGGITQSPKYLFRKEGQNVTLSCEQNLNHDAMYWYRQDPGQGLRLIYYSQIVNDFQKGDIAEGYSVSREKKESFPLTVTSAQKNPTAFYLCASKDREAPEAFFGQGTRLTVV.